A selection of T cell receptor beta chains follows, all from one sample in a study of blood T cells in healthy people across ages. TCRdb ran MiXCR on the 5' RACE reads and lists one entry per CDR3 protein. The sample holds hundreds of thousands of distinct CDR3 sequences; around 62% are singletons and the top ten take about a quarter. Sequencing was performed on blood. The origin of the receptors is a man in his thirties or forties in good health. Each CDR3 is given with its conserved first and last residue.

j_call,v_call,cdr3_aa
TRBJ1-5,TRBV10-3,CAISDLLNQPQHF
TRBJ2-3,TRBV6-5,CASSLRMGLAGSTDTQYF
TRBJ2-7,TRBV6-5,CASTGTQTYEQYF
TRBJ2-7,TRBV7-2,CATKDRINTYEQYF
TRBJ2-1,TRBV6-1,CASTPGQVYNEQFF
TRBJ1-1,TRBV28,CASSGPYTEAFF
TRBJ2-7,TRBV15,CATSNRLGEQYF
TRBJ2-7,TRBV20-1,CSAPLGGDYNEQYF
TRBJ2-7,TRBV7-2,CASSPPSLGGYEQYF
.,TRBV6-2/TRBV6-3,CASSSRQGRGDIQYF
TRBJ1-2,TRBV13,CASSPTGKNYGYTF
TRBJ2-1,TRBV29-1,CSVEGSGQFF
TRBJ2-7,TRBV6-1,CASSELSTTSSYEQYF
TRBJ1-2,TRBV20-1,CSARIQGQGIYGYTF
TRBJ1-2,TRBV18,CASSGQGSDYGYTF
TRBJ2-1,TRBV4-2,CASSQELAGGVGEQFF
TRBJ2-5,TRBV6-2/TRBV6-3,CASGRTGEETQYF
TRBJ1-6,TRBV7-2,CASSVRQGAGNSPLHF
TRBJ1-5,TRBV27,CASSPGTGWHQPQHF
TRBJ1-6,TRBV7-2,CASTTYYGAMSSYNSPLHF
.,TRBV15,CATSSDRQGPNEQYF
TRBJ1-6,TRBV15,CATSRDDGRPLHF
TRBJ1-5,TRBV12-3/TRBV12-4,CASSPTGKNQPQHF
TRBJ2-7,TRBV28,CASRPGGTYEQYF
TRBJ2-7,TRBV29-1,CSVGAGSSYEQYF
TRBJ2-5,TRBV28,CASSFPSGGEGEQYF
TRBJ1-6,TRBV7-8,CASSLAGPLHF
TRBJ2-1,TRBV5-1,CASSTGTREQFF
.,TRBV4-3,CASSRHLAASYEQYF
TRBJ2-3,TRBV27,CASSQGAQAARTDTQYF
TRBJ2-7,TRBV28,CASRALTGSYEQYF
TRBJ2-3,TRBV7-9,CASSRAGLSTDTQYF
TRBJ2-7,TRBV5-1,CASSHGQGSYEQYF
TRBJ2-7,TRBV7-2,CASALGDYPAYEQYF